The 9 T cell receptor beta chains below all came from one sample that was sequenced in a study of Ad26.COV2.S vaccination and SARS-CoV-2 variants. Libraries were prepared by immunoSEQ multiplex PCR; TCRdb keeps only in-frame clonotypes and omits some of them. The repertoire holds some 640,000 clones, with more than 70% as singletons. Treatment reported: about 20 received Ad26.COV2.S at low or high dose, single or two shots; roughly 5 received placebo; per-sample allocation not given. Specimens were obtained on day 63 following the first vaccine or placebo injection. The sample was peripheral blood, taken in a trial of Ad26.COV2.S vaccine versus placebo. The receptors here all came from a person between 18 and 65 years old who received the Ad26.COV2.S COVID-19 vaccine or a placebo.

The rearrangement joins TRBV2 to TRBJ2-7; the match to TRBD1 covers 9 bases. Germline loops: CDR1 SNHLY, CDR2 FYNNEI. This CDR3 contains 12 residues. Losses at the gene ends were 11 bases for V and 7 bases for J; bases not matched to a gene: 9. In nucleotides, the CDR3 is TGTGCCGGGAGGACAGGGGTGAAAGAGCAGTACTTC. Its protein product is CAGRTGVKEQYF.

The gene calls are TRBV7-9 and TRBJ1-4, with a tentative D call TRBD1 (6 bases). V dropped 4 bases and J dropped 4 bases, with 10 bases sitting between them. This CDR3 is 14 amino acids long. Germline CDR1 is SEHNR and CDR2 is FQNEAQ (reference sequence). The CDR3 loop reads CASSSGQINEKLFF. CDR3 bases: TGTGCCAGCAGCTCAGGACAGATTAATGAAAAACTGTTTTTT.

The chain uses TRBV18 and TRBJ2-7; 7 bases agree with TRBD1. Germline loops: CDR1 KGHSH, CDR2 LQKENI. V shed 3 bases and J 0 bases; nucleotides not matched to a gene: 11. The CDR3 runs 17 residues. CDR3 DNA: TGTGCCAGCTCACCCAATCCCCCCGGGACAGACTCCTACGAGCAGTACTTC. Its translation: CASSPNPPGTDSYEQYF.

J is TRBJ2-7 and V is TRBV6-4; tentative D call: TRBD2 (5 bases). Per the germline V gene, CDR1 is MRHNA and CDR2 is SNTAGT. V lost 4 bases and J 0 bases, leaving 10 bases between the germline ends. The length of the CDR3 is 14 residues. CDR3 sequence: CASSVSGDSYEQYF. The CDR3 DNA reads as TGTGCCAGCAGTGTTTCCGGGGACTCCTACGAGCAGTACTTC.

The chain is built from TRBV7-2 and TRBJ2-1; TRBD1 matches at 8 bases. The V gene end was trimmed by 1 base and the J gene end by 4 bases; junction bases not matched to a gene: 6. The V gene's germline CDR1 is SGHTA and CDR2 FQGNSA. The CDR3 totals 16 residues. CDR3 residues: CASSLVGDRNYNEQFF. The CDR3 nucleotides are TGTGCCAGCAGCTTAGTAGGGGACAGGAATTACAATGAGCAGTTCTTC.

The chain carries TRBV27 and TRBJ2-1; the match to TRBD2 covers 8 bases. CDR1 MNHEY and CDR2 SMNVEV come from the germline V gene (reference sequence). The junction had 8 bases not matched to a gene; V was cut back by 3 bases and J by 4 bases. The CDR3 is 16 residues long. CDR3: CASSFLSGRGYNEQFF. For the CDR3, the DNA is TGTGCCAGCAGTTTCCTCAGCGGGAGAGGGTACAATGAGCAGTTCTTC.

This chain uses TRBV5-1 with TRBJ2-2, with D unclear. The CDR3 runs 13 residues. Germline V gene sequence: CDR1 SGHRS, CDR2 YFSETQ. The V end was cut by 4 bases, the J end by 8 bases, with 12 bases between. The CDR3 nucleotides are TGCGCCAGCAGCCCCCCCCTTATAGGGGAGCTGTTTTTT. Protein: CASSPPLIGELFF.

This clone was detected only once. In DNA, the CDR3 is TGTGCCAGCAGTCCTTCCCCGGGACAGGGGGCGAGCGGCTACACCTTC. Its translation is CASSPSPGQGASGYTF. The chain links TRBV27 to TRBJ1-2; TRBD1 matches 12 bases. CDR3 size: 16 residues. Germline V gives CDR1 MNHEY, CDR2 SMNVEV (reference sequence). The junction had 12 bases not matched to a gene; V was cut back by 5 bases and J by 8 bases.

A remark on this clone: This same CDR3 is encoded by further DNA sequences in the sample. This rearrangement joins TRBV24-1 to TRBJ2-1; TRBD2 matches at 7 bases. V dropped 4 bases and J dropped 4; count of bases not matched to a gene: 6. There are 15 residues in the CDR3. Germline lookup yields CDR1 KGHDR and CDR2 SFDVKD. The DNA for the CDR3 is TGTGCCACCAGTGACCCGGGGCGGGGGTACAATGAGCAGTTCTTC. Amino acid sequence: CATSDPGRGYNEQFF.